A single sample is the source of the 5 T cell receptor beta chains below, sequenced in a study of molecular identifiers for immune sequencing clone quantification. MiXCR, run by TCRdb on the PCR reads, gives a single entry per CDR3 protein. The data show over 600,000 distinct CDR3 sequences, approximately 20% seen once. The source material was naive CD8+ T cells from blood, with Jurkat cell RNA spiked in. The subset denotes: FACS-sorted CD8+CD4-CCR7+CD45RA+ naive T cells. The receptors shown here come from a human donor in good health. Some libraries in this study had Jurkat cell RNA spiked in.

For this clonotype: This sequence may be a read error, since a much larger clone differs from it by one base. The chain recombines TRBV5-3 with TRBJ1-1; maybe TRBD1 (5 bases). TRBV5-3 is known as an ORF, though its function is uncertain. This CDR3 is 13 amino acids long. The CDR3 reads CATVALSGTEALF. The CDR3 DNA is TGTGCCACCGTGGCCCTCTCAGGGACTGAAGCTCTCTTT.

This clonotype was detected a few times. The chain is built from TRBV9 and TRBJ2-1, with TRBD2 matching 7 bases. Germline lookup yields CDR1 SGDLS and CDR2 YYNGEE. This CDR3 spans 14 amino acids. V lost 4 bases and J lost 8; bases outside the gene matches: 9. CDR3 nucleotide sequence: TGTGCCAGCAGCTCAACACTAGCGCCGGATGAGCAGTTCTTC. Its translation: CASSSTLAPDEQFF.

A word on this clonotype: A much larger clone differs from this one at a single base, so this may be a read error. The gene calls are TRBV3-1 and TRBJ1-1; no clear D gene. Trimming removed 5 bases from V and 11 bases from J, with 15 bases in between. CDR3 length equals 12 residues. Germline V lookup: CDR1 LGHDT, CDR2 YNNKEL (reference sequence). This CDR3 is CASSLPEEAAFF. For the CDR3, the DNA is TGTGCCAGCAGCTTACCAGAGGAGGCGGCTTTCTTT.

With regard to this clonotype: A read error may explain this, as a much larger clone is one base away. The chain links TRBV7-8 to TRBJ2-4; D not resolved. V dropped 1 base and J dropped 5 bases, with 6 bases sitting between them. The CDR3 is 13 amino acids. Per the germline V gene, CDR1 is SGHVS and CDR2 is FQNEAQ. The CDR3 DNA reads TGTGCCAGCAGCTTAGATGGGGAAAACATTCAGTACTTC. It encodes CASSLDGENIQYF.

This clonotype was counted many times. V is TRBV20-1 and J is TRBJ2-7; TRBD1 matches 9 bases. The CDR3 covers 15 residues. V lost 2 bases and J lost 4; bases outside the gene matches: 9. CDR1 is DFQATT and CDR2 is SNEGSKA in the germline V gene (reference sequence). The CDR3 sequence: CSARPLDRGLYEQYF. The CDR3 DNA reads as TGCAGTGCTAGACCCTTGGACAGGGGTCTATACGAGCAGTACTTC.